One and the same sample provided the 2 T cell receptor beta chains below, sequenced in a study of cytomegalovirus exposure and HLA in healthy donors. PCR primers comprised 60 Vbeta and 13 Jbeta primers. The assay was immunoSEQ multiplex PCR, and TCRdb's table has in-frame clones only and misses some. The sample includes about 81,000 clones, 77% of them seen just once. Sequenced input: PBMCs. Receptor source: a man aged 50 to 60 in good health and CMV-seropositive.

The genes are TRBV5-4 and TRBJ2-7, with D perhaps TRBD2 (5 bases). This CDR3 contains 13 residues. The V gene's germline CDR1 is SGHNT and CDR2 YYREEE (reference sequence). Deletions cut 3 bases from V and 6 bases from J, with 13 bases between. CDR3 region: CASSSRAGGEQYF. CDR3 nucleotides: TGTGCCAGCAGCTCGCGGGCCGGAGGCGAGCAGTACTTC.

This clone was picked up a small number of times. The genes are TRBV11-1 and TRBJ2-6, with D possibly matching TRBD1 (5 bases). The CDR3 runs to 15 residues. The V and J ends lost 5 bases and 0 bases respectively, with 8 bases between them. Germline assignment: CDR1 SGHAT and CDR2 FQDESV (reference sequence). Here the CDR3 reads CASSRQLSGANVLTF. The CDR3 DNA follows: TGTGCCAGCAGCAGACAGCTCTCTGGGGCCAACGTCCTGACTTTC.